A single sample gave rise to the 22 T cell receptor beta chains below, sequenced in a study of STAT5B mutations in CD4+ large granular lymphocyte leukemia (dated by TCRdb to between 2021 and 2022). The library was built by means of the immunoSEQ multiplex PCR assay. TCRdb holds this immuneACCESS table with in-frame rearrangements only. Some clones are missing; in checked studies, unresolved V genes explain under half, and the rest has no known cause. The sample records more than 30,000 clones, about 87% of which are singletons. The ten largest clones take up more than 0.95% of the sample. Sequencing was performed on CD4+ T cells from blood buffy coats. The receptors here all came from a human donor in good health.

The V gene is TRBV7-9, the J gene TRBJ1-5; D may be TRBD1 (6 bases). Trimming left V 1 base short and J 1 base short, with 14 bases between. This CDR3 is 17 amino acids long. Germline V gives CDR1 SEHNR, CDR2 FQNEAQ (reference sequence). This CDR3 is CASSLVGRGGSNQPQHF. In nucleotides, the CDR3 is TGTGCCAGCAGCTTAGTCGGCAGGGGAGGAAGCAATCAGCCCCAGCATTTT.

The V gene is TRBV5-1, the J gene TRBJ1-1; weak D call: TRBD1 (6 bases). Germline V gives CDR1 SGHRS, CDR2 YFSETQ. The CDR3 spans 14 residues. Trimming cost V 3 bases and J 1 base, with 10 bases left between them. The CDR3, as DNA: TGCGCCAGCAGCTCCCCGGACAGGAACACTGAAGCTTTCTTT. Translation gives CASSSPDRNTEAFF. The full variable domain, completed using reference TRBV5-1 and TRBJ1-1, is KAGVTQTPRYLIKTRGQQVTLSCSPISGHRSVSWYQQTPGQGLQFLFEYFSETQRNKGNFPGRFSGRQFSNSRSEMNVSTLELGDSALYLCASSSPDRNTEAFFGQGTRLTVV.

The chain is built from TRBV7-6 and TRBJ2-5; 8 nucleotides agree with TRBD2. This CDR3 comprises 14 residues. Germline lookup yields CDR1 SGHVS and CDR2 FNYEAQ. Trimming at V came to 7 bases and at J to 0 bases, leaving 4 bases not matched to a gene. In DNA, the CDR3 is TGTGCCAGCACCCGACTAGCGTACCAAGAGACCCAGTACTTC. The encoded protein is CASTRLAYQETQYF.

The chain employs TRBV19 and TRBJ1-1; 10 bases are shared with TRBD1. Germline-derived CDR1 and CDR2 are LNHDA and SQIVND (reference sequence). V lost 6 bases and J lost 7; bases outside the gene matches: 11. The CDR3 loop spans 15 amino acids. The DNA for the CDR3 is TGTGCCAGTAGGAAGACAGGGGGCGCATCCTTTGAAGCTTTCTTT. Protein: CASRKTGGASFEAFF. Using reference TRBV19 and TRBJ1-1 for the parts outside the CDR3, the full variable domain is DGGITQSPKYLFRKEGQNVTLSCEQNLNHDAMYWYRQDPGQGLRLIYYSQIVNDFQKGDIAEGYSVSREKKESFPLTVTSAQKNPTAFYLCASRKTGGASFEAFFGQGTRLTVV.

V usage is TRBV27 and J usage is TRBJ2-7, with 10 bases matching TRBD2. The CDR3 contains 14 residues. Germline assignment: CDR1 MNHEY and CDR2 SMNVEV (reference sequence). The trim removed 11 bases at V and 7 bases at J, leaving 14 bases unmatched. The CDR3 DNA is TGTGCCGCCAAATCTAGCGGGAGTTTAACGGAGCAGTACTTC. Residues: CAAKSSGSLTEQYF.

This clone is a singleton in its sample. The chain combines TRBV30 with TRBJ2-2, with unresolved D. Germline V gene data show CDR1 as GTSNPN and CDR2 as SVGIG (reference sequence). This CDR3 is built from 12 residues. The V end lost 2 bases, the J end lost 1 base, and 2 bases lay between the germline ends. As DNA, the CDR3 is TGTGCCTGGAGTCGGAACACCGGGGAGCTGTTTTTT. The encoded protein is CAWSRNTGELFF.

This chain connects TRBV5-4 to TRBJ1-2; maybe TRBD1 (5 bases). This CDR3 comprises 13 residues. Trimming pared 4 bases from V and 4 bases from J, leaving 11 bases between. CDR1 and CDR2 (germline): SGHNT, YYREEE (reference sequence). The CDR3 loop reads CASSVDIGYGYTF. CDR3 nucleotide sequence: TGTGCCAGCAGCGTGGACATCGGCTATGGCTACACCTTC.

CDR3 sequence reads: CASSFNGQGDDYEQYF. CDR3 bases: TGTGCCAGCAGTTTCAATGGACAGGGTGATGACTACGAGCAGTACTTC. The chain links TRBV6-5 to TRBJ2-7, with 8 nucleotides matching TRBD1. With 4 bases clipped from V and 3 bases from J, the junction kept 11 bases outside the gene matches. The germline gives CDR1 MNHEY, CDR2 SVGAGI. This CDR3 comprises 16 residues.

This clone was observed a single time. The V and J genes are TRBV5-1 and TRBJ2-5; 9 positions match TRBD2. The V gene's germline CDR1 is SGHRS and CDR2 YFSETQ. With V trimmed by 0 bases and J by 5 bases, 5 bases remained unmatched. This CDR3 spans 15 amino acids. The DNA for the CDR3 is TGCGCCAGCAGCTTGGTCGGCGGGGGGGCTGAGACCCAGTACTTC. Translation: CASSLVGGGAETQYF.

The J gene is TRBJ2-1, the V gene TRBV11-3, with D perhaps TRBD2 (5 bases). The CDR3 contains 15 residues. V lost 0 bases and J 5 bases, leaving 11 bases between the germline ends. Per the germline V gene, CDR1 is SGHNT and CDR2 is YENEEA. This CDR3 reads CASSLESGGNNEQFF. CDR3 DNA sequence: TGTGCCAGCAGCTTAGAGAGCGGAGGAAACAATGAGCAGTTCTTC.

The chain has TRBV5-1 and TRBJ2-5, with 12 bases identical to TRBD1. Germline V CDR1 and CDR2: SGHRS, YFSETQ. V lost 3 bases, J lost 5 bases, and 5 bases stayed unmatched. The CDR3 extends over 15 amino acids. CDR3: CASSSGQGAAETQYF. Written as DNA, the CDR3 is TGCGCCAGCAGCTCGGGACAGGGGGCAGCTGAGACCCAGTACTTC.

The V call is TRBV19, the J call TRBJ2-1; 11 nucleotides line up with TRBD2. The germline gives CDR1 LNHDA, CDR2 SQIVND (reference sequence). Losses at the gene ends were 3 bases for V and 9 bases for J; bases not matched to a gene: 10. This CDR3 has 16 amino acids. DNA for the CDR3: TGTGCCAGTAGTATGGGTGGAGCTAGCGGGAGGTTTGAGCAGTTCTTC. Translation gives CASSMGGASGRFEQFF. Complete variable domain (other parts from reference TRBV19 and TRBJ2-1): DGGITQSPKYLFRKEGQNVTLSCEQNLNHDAMYWYRQDPGQGLRLIYYSQIVNDFQKGDIAEGYSVSREKKESFPLTVTSAQKNPTAFYLCASSMGGASGRFEQFFGPGTRLTVL.

This clone appeared once. V usage is TRBV7-6 and J usage is TRBJ2-1; weak D call: TRBD2 (6 bases). Trimming pared 2 bases from V and 6 bases from J, leaving 14 bases between. There are 15 residues in the CDR3. Germline loops: CDR1 SGHVS, CDR2 FNYEAQ. CDR3 region: CASSLQSGRGNEQFF. The CDR3 coding sequence is TGTGCCAGCAGCTTACAAAGCGGGCGAGGCAATGAGCAGTTCTTC.

J is TRBJ1-1 and V is TRBV6-6; D might be TRBD1 (6 bases). V lost 7 bases to trimming and J lost 4 bases, with 19 bases between them. The CDR3 runs 15 residues. Germline loops: CDR1 MNHNY, CDR2 SVGAGI (reference sequence). CDR3 protein: CASKLGWRGSTEAFF. In nucleotides, the CDR3 is TGTGCCAGCAAATTGGGATGGAGGGGGAGCACTGAAGCTTTCTTT.

The chain joins TRBV7-2 to TRBJ2-1; the D is unclear. The CDR3 is 12 residues long. Germline V gene lookup returns CDR1 SGHTA and CDR2 FQGNSA. Trimming shortened V by 5 bases and J by 7 bases, and 9 bases separated the two germline ends. The CDR3 here is CASSLDRNEQFF. The DNA of the CDR3 is TGTGCCAGCAGCCTAGACCGAAATGAGCAGTTCTTC.

The chain links TRBV29-1 to TRBJ1-4, with 7 bases aligning to TRBD1. With 7 bases clipped from V and 4 bases from J, the junction kept 12 bases outside the gene matches. The length of the CDR3 is 15 residues. The V gene's germline CDR1 is SQVTM and CDR2 ANQGSEA. CDR3 in amino acids: CSALGLGTVNEKLFF. CDR3 nucleotides: TGCAGCGCTTTGGGATTGGGGACAGTTAATGAAAAACTGTTTTTT.

The V gene is TRBV11-2, the J gene TRBJ2-2, with D perhaps TRBD1 or TRBD2 (5 bases each). Germline CDR1 reads SGHAT; CDR2 reads FQNNGV. Trimming cost V 4 bases and J 5 bases, with 17 bases left between them. The CDR3 has 16 residues. CDR3: CASSYRGASGTGELFF. CDR3 DNA sequence: TGTGCCAGCAGCTACCGAGGGGCGTCGGGGACCGGGGAGCTGTTTTTT. Looking up the rest from reference TRBV11-2 and TRBJ2-2 gives the full variable domain: EAGVAQSPRYKIIEKRQSVAFWCNPISGHATLYWYQQILGQGPKLLIQFQNNGVVDDSQLPKDRFSAERLKGVDSTLKIQPAKLEDSAVYLCASSYRGASGTGELFFGEGSRLTVL.

V is TRBV11-2 and J is TRBJ2-7; perhaps TRBD1 as D (6 bases). Germline CDR1 and CDR2: SGHAT and FQNNGV. This CDR3 has 12 amino acids. V was shortened by 3 bases and J by 6 bases, with 9 bases between the two germline ends. The CDR3, as DNA: TGTGCCAGCAGCTTTACAGGGCGCGAGCAGTACTTC. Protein sequence: CASSFTGREQYF.

The rearrangement uses TRBV2 and TRBJ2-5; D remains ambiguous. The CDR3 has 11 residues. Germline V gene lookup returns CDR1 SNHLY and CDR2 FYNNEI. V was shortened by 7 bases and J by 0 bases, with 3 bases between the two germline ends. CDR3 DNA sequence: TGTGCCAGCAAACACCAAGAGACCCAGTACTTC. This translates into CASKHQETQYF.

The genes are TRBV5-1 and TRBJ2-7; weak D call: TRBD2 (6 bases). The CDR3 totals 14 residues. Germline V gives CDR1 SGHRS, CDR2 YFSETQ. V was cut by 0 bases and J by 2 bases, with 9 bases left in between. DNA of the CDR3: TGCGCCAGCAGCTTGGCTGGGAGGCCCTACGAGCAGTACTTC. It codes for CASSLAGRPYEQYF. The whole variable domain, filled in from reference TRBV5-1 and TRBJ2-7, reads KAGVTQTPRYLIKTRGQQVTLSCSPISGHRSVSWYQQTPGQGLQFLFEYFSETQRNKGNFPGRFSGRQFSNSRSEMNVSTLELGDSALYLCASSLAGRPYEQYFGPGTRLTVT.

The CDR3 loop is CASRWARIEKLFF. The CDR3 DNA sequence: TGTGCCAGCAGATGGGCCAGAATTGAAAAACTGTTTTTT. This rearrangement joins TRBV28 to TRBJ1-4; D remains ambiguous. The CDR3 loop spans 13 amino acids. Trimming stripped 6 bases from V and 7 bases from J, with 12 bases between. The germline CDR1 and CDR2 sequences are MDHEN and SYDVKM.

The chain carries TRBV12-5 and TRBJ1-2; D remains unclear. The CDR3 sequence is 14 residues long. The germline gives CDR1 LGHNT, CDR2 FRNRAP. The germline V and J ends were trimmed by 4 bases and 3 bases, with 12 bases remaining between them. This CDR3 is CASGSGPTDYGYTF. The CDR3 DNA follows: TGTGCTAGTGGTTCGGGTCCGACGGACTATGGCTACACCTTC.